This T cell receptor (beta chain) stems from a study of blood T cell repertoires in COVID-19. On the study more broadly: T cells, B-cell-depleted T cells, or PBMCs provided the cDNA or gDNA that served as material.

Deletions cut 6 bases from V and 7 bases from J, with 9 bases between. The germline gives CDR1 MGHRA, CDR2 YSYEKL. CDR3 length: 11 amino acids. Only in-frame clones appear in the TCRdb table, and some are missing; sequencing was by immunoSEQ multiplex PCR. The sample shows about 140,000 clones, approximately 88% of them seen only once. The gene calls are TRBV4-1 and TRBJ1-2; TRBD1 might be the D (6 bases). This sequence was found in a woman aged 45-65 years with acute or convalescent COVID-19. Sequenced input: peripheral blood. The CDR3 DNA follows: TGCGCCAGCAGTACAGGGATTGGCTACACCTTC. Translated, it gives CASSTGIGYTF.